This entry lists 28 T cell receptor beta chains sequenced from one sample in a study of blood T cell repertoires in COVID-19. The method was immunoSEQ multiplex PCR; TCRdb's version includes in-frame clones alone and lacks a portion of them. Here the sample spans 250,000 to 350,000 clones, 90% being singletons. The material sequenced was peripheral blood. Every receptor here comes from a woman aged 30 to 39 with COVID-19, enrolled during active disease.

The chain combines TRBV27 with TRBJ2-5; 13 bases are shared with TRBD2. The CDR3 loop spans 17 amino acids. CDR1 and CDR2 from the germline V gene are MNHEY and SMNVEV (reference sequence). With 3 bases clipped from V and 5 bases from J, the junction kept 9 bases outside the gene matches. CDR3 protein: CASSFRTSGRLGETQYF. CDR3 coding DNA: TGTGCCAGCAGTTTCCGGACTAGCGGGAGACTGGGGGAGACCCAGTACTTC.

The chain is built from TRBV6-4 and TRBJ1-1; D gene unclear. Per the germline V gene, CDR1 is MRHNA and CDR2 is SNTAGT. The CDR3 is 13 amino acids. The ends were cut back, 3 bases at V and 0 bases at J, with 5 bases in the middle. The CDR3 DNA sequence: TGTGCCAGCAGTGAAGCCATGAACACTGAAGCTTTCTTT. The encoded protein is CASSEAMNTEAFF.

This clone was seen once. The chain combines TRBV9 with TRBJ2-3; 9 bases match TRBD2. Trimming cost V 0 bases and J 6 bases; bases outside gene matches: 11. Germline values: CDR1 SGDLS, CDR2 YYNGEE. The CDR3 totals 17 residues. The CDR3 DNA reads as TGTGCCAGCAGCGTAGTTCCCGGAGTAGCGGGAGACGATACGCAGTATTTT. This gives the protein CASSVVPGVAGDDTQYF.

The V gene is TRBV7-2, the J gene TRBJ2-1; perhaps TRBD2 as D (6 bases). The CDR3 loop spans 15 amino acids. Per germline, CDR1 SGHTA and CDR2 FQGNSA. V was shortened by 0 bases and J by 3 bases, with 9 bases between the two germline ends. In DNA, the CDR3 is TGTGCCAGCAGCTTAGCGCGGGACTTCTACAATGAGCAGTTCTTC. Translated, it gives CASSLARDFYNEQFF.

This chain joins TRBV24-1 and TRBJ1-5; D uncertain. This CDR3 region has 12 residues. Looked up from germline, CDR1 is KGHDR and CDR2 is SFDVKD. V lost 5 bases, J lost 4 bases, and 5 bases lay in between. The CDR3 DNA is TGTGCCACCAGTGGCGGGAATCAGCCCCAGCATTTT. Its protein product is CATSGGNQPQHF.

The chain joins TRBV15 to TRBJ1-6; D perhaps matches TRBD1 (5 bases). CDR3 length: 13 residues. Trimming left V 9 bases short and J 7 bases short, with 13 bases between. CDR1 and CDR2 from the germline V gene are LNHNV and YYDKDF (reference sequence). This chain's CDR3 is CATGALGNSPLHF. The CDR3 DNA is TGTGCCACTGGGGCCCTGGGAAATTCACCCCTCCACTTT.

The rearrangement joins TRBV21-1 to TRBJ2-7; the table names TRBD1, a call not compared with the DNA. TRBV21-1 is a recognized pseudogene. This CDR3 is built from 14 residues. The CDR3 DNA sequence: TGTGCCAGCAGCTCTACAGGGGTCTCCTACGAGCAGTACTTC. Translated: CASSSTGVSYEQYF.

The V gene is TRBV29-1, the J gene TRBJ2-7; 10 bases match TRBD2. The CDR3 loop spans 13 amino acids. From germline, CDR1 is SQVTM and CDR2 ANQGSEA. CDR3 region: CNHSGRNFYEQYF. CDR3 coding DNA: TGCAACCATAGCGGGAGGAACTTCTACGAGCAGTACTTC.

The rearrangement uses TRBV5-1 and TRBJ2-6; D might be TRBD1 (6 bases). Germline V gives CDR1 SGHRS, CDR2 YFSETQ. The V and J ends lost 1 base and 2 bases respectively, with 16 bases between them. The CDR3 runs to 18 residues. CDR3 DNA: TGCGCCAGCAGCTTGCCCACCCCAACAGGGACTGGGGCCAACGTCCTGACTTTC. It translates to CASSLPTPTGTGANVLTF.

The CDR3 sequence: CASNRDNEKLFF. CDR3 in DNA: TGTGCCAGCAACAGGGACAATGAAAAACTGTTTTTT. V is TRBV2 and J is TRBJ1-4, with D perhaps matching TRBD1 (6 bases). CDR1 and CDR2 (germline): SNHLY, FYNNEI. Trimming pared 7 bases from V and 5 bases from J, leaving 8 bases between. There are 12 residues in the CDR3.

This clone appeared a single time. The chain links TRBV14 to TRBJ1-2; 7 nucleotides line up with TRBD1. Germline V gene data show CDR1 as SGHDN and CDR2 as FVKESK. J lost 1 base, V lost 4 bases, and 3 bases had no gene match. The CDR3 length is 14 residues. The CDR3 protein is CASSLQGLNYGYTF. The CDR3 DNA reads TGTGCCAGCAGCCTACAGGGGCTTAACTATGGCTACACCTTC.

The CDR3 region is CASRGGPEETQYF. Written as DNA, the CDR3 is TGTGCCAGCAGGGGAGGGCCTGAAGAGACCCAGTACTTC. This chain joins TRBV12-3 or TRBV12-4 and TRBJ2-5; 7 nucleotides match TRBD2. Unmatched junction bases numbered 4, after V lost 6 bases and J lost 3 bases. This CDR3 has 13 amino acids.

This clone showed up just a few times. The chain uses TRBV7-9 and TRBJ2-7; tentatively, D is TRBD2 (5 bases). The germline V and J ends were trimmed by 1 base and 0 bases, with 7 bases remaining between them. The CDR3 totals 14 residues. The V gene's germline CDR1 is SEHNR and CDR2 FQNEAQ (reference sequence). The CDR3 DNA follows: TGTGCCAGCAGCTTAGTAGCGAGCTCCTACGAGCAGTACTTC. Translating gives CASSLVASSYEQYF.

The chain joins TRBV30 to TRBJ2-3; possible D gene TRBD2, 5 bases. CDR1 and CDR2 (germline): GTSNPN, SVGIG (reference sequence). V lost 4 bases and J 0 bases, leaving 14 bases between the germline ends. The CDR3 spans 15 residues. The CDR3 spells CAWTRASRSTDTQYF. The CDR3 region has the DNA TGTGCCTGGACTCGGGCTAGCAGAAGCACAGATACGCAGTATTTT.

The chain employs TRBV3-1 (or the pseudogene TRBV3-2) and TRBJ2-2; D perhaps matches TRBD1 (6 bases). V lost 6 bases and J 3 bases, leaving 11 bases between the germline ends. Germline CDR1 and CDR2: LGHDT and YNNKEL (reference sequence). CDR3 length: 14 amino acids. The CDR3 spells CASRLQGYTGELFF. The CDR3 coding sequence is TGTGCCAGCAGGTTACAGGGATACACCGGGGAGCTGTTTTTT.

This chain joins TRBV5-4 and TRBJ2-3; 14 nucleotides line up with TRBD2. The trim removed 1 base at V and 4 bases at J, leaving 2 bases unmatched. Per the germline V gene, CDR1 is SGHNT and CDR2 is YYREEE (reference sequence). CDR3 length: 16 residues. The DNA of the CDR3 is TGTGCCAGCAGCTTGAGACTAGCGGGAGGGGCAGATACGCAGTATTTT. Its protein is CASSLRLAGGADTQYF.

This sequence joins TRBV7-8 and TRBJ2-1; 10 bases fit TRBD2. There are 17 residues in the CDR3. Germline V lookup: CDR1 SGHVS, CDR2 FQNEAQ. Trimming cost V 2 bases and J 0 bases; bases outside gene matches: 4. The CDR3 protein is CASSLRPSGSSYNEQFF. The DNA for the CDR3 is TGTGCCAGCAGCTTAAGACCTAGCGGGAGCTCCTACAATGAGCAGTTCTTC.

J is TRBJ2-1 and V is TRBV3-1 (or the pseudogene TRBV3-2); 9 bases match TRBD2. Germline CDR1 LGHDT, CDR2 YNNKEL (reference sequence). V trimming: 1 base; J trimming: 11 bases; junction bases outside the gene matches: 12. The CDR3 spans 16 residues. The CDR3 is CASSQAGLATSMKQFF. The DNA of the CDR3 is TGTGCCAGCAGCCAAGCCGGACTAGCGACTTCAATGAAGCAGTTCTTC.

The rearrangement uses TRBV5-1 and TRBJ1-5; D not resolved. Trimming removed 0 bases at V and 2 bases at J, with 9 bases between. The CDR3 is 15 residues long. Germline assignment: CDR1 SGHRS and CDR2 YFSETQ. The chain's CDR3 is CASSLGPEGNQPQHF. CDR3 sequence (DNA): TGCGCCAGCAGCTTGGGTCCAGAGGGCAATCAGCCCCAGCATTTT.

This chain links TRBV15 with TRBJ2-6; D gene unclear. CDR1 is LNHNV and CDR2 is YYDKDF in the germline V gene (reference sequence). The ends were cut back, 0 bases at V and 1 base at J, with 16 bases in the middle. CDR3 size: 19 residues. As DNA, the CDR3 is TGTGCCACCAGCAGAGATCTAACAGCTTTTAGGTCTGGGGCCAACGTCCTGACTTTC. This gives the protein CATSRDLTAFRSGANVLTF.

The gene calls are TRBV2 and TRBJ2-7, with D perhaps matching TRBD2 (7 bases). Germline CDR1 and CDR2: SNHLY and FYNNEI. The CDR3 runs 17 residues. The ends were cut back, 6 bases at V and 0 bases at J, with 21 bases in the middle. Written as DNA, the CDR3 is TGTGCCAGCAGGATGCCTACTTGGGGGGGCCCCTCCTACGAGCAGTACTTC. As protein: CASRMPTWGGPSYEQYF.

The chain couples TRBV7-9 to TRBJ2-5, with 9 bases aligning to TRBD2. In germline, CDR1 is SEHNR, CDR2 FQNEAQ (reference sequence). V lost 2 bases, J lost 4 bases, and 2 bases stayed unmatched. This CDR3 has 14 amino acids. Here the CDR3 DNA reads TGTGCCAGCAGCTTAACACTAGCGGGAGAGACCCAGTACTTC. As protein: CASSLTLAGETQYF.

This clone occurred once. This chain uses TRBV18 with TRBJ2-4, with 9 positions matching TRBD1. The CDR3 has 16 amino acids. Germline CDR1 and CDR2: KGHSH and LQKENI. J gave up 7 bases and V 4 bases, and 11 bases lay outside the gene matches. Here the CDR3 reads CASSLLSRTGVNIQYF. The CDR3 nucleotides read TGTGCCAGCTCACTCTTGTCCAGGACAGGGGTTAACATTCAGTACTTC.

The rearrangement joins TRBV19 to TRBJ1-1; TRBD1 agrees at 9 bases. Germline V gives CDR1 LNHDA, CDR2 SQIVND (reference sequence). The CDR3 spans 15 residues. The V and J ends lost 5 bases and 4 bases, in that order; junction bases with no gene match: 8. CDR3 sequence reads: CASSGPGQGITEAFF. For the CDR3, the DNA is TGTGCCAGTAGTGGACCGGGACAGGGCATCACTGAAGCTTTCTTT.

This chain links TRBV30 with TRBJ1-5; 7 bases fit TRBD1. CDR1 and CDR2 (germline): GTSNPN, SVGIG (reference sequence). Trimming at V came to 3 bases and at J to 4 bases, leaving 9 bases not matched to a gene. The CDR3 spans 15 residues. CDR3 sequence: CAWSPRTGANQPQHF. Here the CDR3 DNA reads TGTGCCTGGAGCCCTCGCACAGGGGCTAATCAGCCCCAGCATTTT.

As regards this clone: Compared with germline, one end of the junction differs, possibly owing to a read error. CDR3 sequence reads: CASSLIGQGGYDEQFF. The DNA for the CDR3 is TGTGCCAGCAGCCTCATCGGACAGGGGGGCTACGATGAGCAGTTCTTC. V and J are TRBV5-4 and TRBJ2-1, with 10 bases identical to TRBD1. Germline CDR1 is SGHNT and CDR2 is YYREEE (reference sequence). The CDR3 consists of 16 residues.

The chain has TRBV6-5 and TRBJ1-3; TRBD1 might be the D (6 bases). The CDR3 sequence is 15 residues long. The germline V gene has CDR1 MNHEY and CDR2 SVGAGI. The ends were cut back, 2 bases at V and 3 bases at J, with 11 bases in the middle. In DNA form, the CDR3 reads TGTGCCAGCAGTTACGGGCAGGGGATTGGAAACACCATATATTTT. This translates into CASSYGQGIGNTIYF.

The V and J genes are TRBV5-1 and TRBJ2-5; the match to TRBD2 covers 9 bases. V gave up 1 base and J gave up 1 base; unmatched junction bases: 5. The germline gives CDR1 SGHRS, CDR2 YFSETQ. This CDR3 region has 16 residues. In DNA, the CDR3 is TGCGCCAGCAGCTTGTTTGCTAGCGGGGTCCAAGAGACCCAGTACTTC. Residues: CASSLFASGVQETQYF.